This passage covers 2 T cell receptor beta chains from one sample sequenced in a study of T cells in Graves' hyperthyroidism and ophthalmopathy. Using RNA transcripts as the source, TCR beta CDR3 regions were amplified. The study used the HTBI primer set for a first-round RT-PCR of the TCR CDR3. One entry per CDR3 protein results from TCRdb running MiXCR on the multiplex PCR reads. The table includes roughly 630,000 distinct CDR3 sequences, approximately 14% detected once. Sequencing was done on a sample of blood. The source of these receptors is a woman aged 25 to 45 with Graves' hyperthyroidism.

V gene TRBV7-3 combines with J gene TRBJ1-4; D is uncertain. The CDR3 extends over 17 amino acids. The V end was cut by 0 bases, the J end by 7 bases, with 18 bases between. Germline V CDR1 and CDR2: SGHTA, FQGTGA. The CDR3 protein is CASSLTRIRARGEKLFF. As DNA, the CDR3 is TGTGCCAGCAGCTTAACTCGTATTAGGGCTCGGGGTGAAAAACTGTTTTTT.

This clonotype was detected many times. This sequence joins TRBV7-6 and TRBJ2-2; 12 bases map to TRBD2. Germline assignment: CDR1 SGHVS and CDR2 FNYEAQ. The CDR3 consists of 15 residues. Trimming took 3 bases from V and 5 from J; bases not matched to a gene: 1. CDR3 residues: CASSLTSGSTGELFF. The DNA of the CDR3 is TGTGCCAGCAGCTTGACTAGCGGGAGTACCGGGGAGCTGTTTTTT. Variable domain in full (rest from reference TRBV7-6 and TRBJ2-2): GAGVSQSPRYKVTKRGQDVALRCDPISGHVSLYWYRQALGQGPEFLTYFNYEAQQDKSGLPNDRFSAERPEGSISTLTIQRTEQRDSAMYRCASSLTSGSTGELFFGEGSRLTVL.